This entry lists 9 T cell receptor beta chains sequenced from one sample in a study of T cell repertoires in cytomegalovirus infection (dated by TCRdb to the late 2010s). Sequencing relied on an Illumina HiSeq 1500. TCRdb ran its own pipeline on the public reads, namely fastp trimming at Q25 and MiXCR clone calling, and kept in-frame beta chains. Records with the same CDR3 protein are collapsed into one entry carrying the most frequent genes and DNA. This sample holds around 440,000 distinct CDR3 sequences; approximately 11% were observed only once. Approximately 10% of the sample is taken by the ten largest. Sequenced sample: PBMCs. The receptors stem from a human donor in good health (CMV status not recorded). Some clones in this sample may be carry-over from other donors' samples.

This clonotype has ten or more counts. The chain joins TRBV6-1 to TRBJ2-1, with a possible D match to TRBD1 (5 bases). CDR3 length equals 16 residues. CDR1 and CDR2 from the germline V gene are MNHNS and SASEGT. The V gene lost 6 bases and the J gene lost 0 bases, with 15 bases spanning the gap. The CDR3, as DNA: TGTGCCAGCAGGAAAGGGGCGGATAGCTCCTACAATGAGCAGTTCTTC. This sequence encodes CASRKGADSSYNEQFF.

CDR3: CASREGFQAFF. CDR3 coding DNA: TGTGCCAGCAGGGAGGGGTTTCAAGCTTTCTTT. The chain employs TRBV12-3 or TRBV12-4 and TRBJ1-1; D possibly corresponds to TRBD1 (5 bases). Between the trimmed V and J ends, which lost 6 bases and 9 bases, there was a span of 11 bases. The CDR3 runs to 11 residues.

The chain links TRBV9 to TRBJ1-4; possibly TRBD1 for D (5 bases). CDR1 is SGDLS and CDR2 is YYNGEE in the germline V gene. The CDR3 contains 15 residues. Trimming removed 0 bases at V and 6 bases at J, with 12 bases between. The CDR3 reads CASSVAPRGDEKLFF. DNA for the CDR3: TGTGCCAGCAGCGTAGCGCCTCGGGGCGATGAAAAACTGTTTTTT.

This clonotype was observed many times. The rearrangement joins TRBV10-3 to TRBJ1-1; D unclear. CDR3 length: 14 residues. Trimming stripped 4 bases from V and 2 bases from J, with 11 bases between. Germline V CDR1 and CDR2: ENHRY, SYGVKD. The CDR3, as DNA: TGTGCCATCAGTGTAGGAGGCGGCAACACTGAAGCTTTCTTT. Translation: CAISVGGGNTEAFF.

Many counts were recorded for this clonotype. J is TRBJ2-1 and V is TRBV3-1; D unclear. The length of the CDR3 is 12 residues. From germline, CDR1 is LGHDT and CDR2 YNNKEL (reference sequence). Trimming cost V 1 base and J 10 bases, with 8 bases left between them. The CDR3: CASSQGLGEQFF. CDR3 coding DNA: TGTGCCAGCAGCCAAGGACTCGGCGAGCAGTTCTTC.

As to this clonotype: One end of the junction varies from germline; a read error may be responsible. The chain couples TRBV5-3 to TRBJ2-3; possible D gene TRBD1, 8 bases. TRBV5-3 is sorted into the ORF group, with uncertain function. The CDR3 contains 15 residues. The CDR3 coding sequence is TGTGCCAGCAGCTTGCAGACAGGGGAGGGAGATACGCAGTATTTT. This sequence encodes CASSLQTGEGDTQYF.

The rearrangement joins TRBV5-4 to TRBJ2-1; unclear D gene. Germline CDR1 is SGHNT and CDR2 is YYREEE (reference sequence). The V end was cut by 0 bases, the J end by 5 bases, with 6 bases between. The CDR3 is 13 amino acids. The CDR3 loop reads CASSLAEDNEQFF. CDR3 sequence (DNA): TGTGCCAGCAGCTTGGCCGAAGACAATGAGCAGTTCTTC.

The rearrangement uses TRBV29-1 and TRBJ2-1; no clear D gene. The CDR3 spans 11 residues. V was pared by 2 bases and J by 7 bases, with 6 bases between. Germline-derived CDR1 and CDR2 are SQVTM and ANQGSEA. The CDR3 DNA is TGCAGCGTTGAAACACAAAATGAGCAGTTCTTC. Translated, it gives CSVETQNEQFF.

V gene TRBV11-1 combines with J gene TRBJ2-1; 8 positions agree with TRBD1. The CDR3 sequence is 20 residues long. V shed 2 bases and J 7 bases; nucleotides not matched to a gene: 22. CDR1 is SGHAT, CDR2 FQDESV, per germline (reference sequence). The CDR3, as DNA: TGTGCCAGCAGCTTACGGAAGAGGGCAGGGGGCCATGCTGGATTTAATGAGCAGTTCTTC. Translated: CASSLRKRAGGHAGFNEQFF.